This passage covers 9 T cell receptor beta chains from one sample sequenced in a study of cytomegalovirus exposure and HLA in healthy donors listed by TCRdb under 2017. The library came from the immunoSEQ multiplex PCR assay. For the multiplex PCR, a mixture combining 60 forward primers for TCR Vbeta segments and 13 reverse primers for TCR Jbeta segments was used. Held by TCRdb, this immuneACCESS table contains in-frame sequences only and omits some clones. Under half of the omission traces to an unresolved V gene where checked; the cause of the rest is unknown. A total of about 130,000 clones appear in this sample, around 78% of them only once. The top ten hold approximately 4.3% of the sample. Sequencing was done on a sample of PBMCs. The source is a man between 60 and 75 years old in good health and CMV-seropositive.

This clone was counted many times. J is TRBJ2-6 and V is TRBV7-9; 7 bases agree with TRBD2. The CDR3 consists of 15 residues. Per germline, CDR1 SEHNR and CDR2 FQNEAQ (reference sequence). J was trimmed by 2 bases and V by 10 bases; bases with no gene match: 8. The CDR3 is CANRGAGAGANVLTF. In DNA form, the CDR3 reads TGTGCCAACCGAGGGGCGGGGGCTGGGGCCAACGTCCTGACTTTC. Full variable domain (rest looked up from reference TRBV7-9 and TRBJ2-6): DTGVSQNPRHKITKRGQNVTFRCDPISEHNRLYWYRQTLGQGPEFLTYFQNEAQLEKSRLLSDRFSAERPKGSFSTLEIQRTEQGDSAMYLCANRGAGAGANVLTFGAGSRLTVL.

This sequence joins TRBV29-1 and TRBJ2-5, with 7 bases matching TRBD1. Germline CDR1 reads SQVTM; CDR2 reads ANQGSEA. This CDR3 has 14 amino acids. V gave up 3 bases and J gave up 5 bases; unmatched junction bases: 9. The CDR3 region is CSVDRQGHWETQYF. The CDR3 bases are TGCAGCGTTGATAGACAGGGTCATTGGGAGACCCAGTACTTC. Using reference TRBV29-1 and TRBJ2-5 for the parts outside the CDR3, the full variable domain is SAVISQKPSRDICQRGTSLTIQCQVDSQVTMMFWYRQQPGQSLTLIATANQGSEATYESGFVIDKFPISRPNLTFSTLTVSNMSPEDSSIYLCSVDRQGHWETQYFGPGTRLLVL.

Note on this clone: The germline gene is not matched at one end of the junction; a read error may be the cause. The chain carries TRBV15 and TRBJ2-5; possibly TRBD1 for D (6 bases). From germline, CDR1 is LNHNV and CDR2 YYDKDF (reference sequence). The CDR3 length is 21 residues. The CDR3 sequence is CATSRGNPPRTAHGTQETQHF. CDR3 nucleotide sequence: TGTGCCACCAGCAGGGGGAACCCCCCTCGGACAGCCCACGGAACCCAAGAGACCCAGCACTTC.

The chain employs TRBV5-1 and TRBJ1-1, with 7 bases that match TRBD1. The CDR3 is 15 amino acids. Losses at the gene ends were 4 bases for V and 3 bases for J; bases not matched to a gene: 9. The germline gives CDR1 SGHRS, CDR2 YFSETQ. The CDR3 sequence: CASSPWTGTDTEAFF. CDR3 DNA: TGCGCCAGCAGCCCTTGGACAGGTACGGACACTGAAGCTTTCTTT. The full variable domain, rest sourced from reference TRBV5-1 and TRBJ1-1, is KAGVTQTPRYLIKTRGQQVTLSCSPISGHRSVSWYQQTPGQGLQFLFEYFSETQRNKGNFPGRFSGRQFSNSRSEMNVSTLELGDSALYLCASSPWTGTDTEAFFGQGTRLTVV.

The V call is TRBV30, the J call TRBJ1-1, with D unresolved. Per the germline V gene, CDR1 is GTSNPN and CDR2 is SVGIG (reference sequence). The CDR3 has 13 residues. The ends were cut back, 0 bases at V and 1 base at J, with 6 bases in the middle. CDR3 in amino acids: CAWSVLRNTEAFF. The CDR3 DNA sequence: TGTGCCTGGAGTGTACTAAGGAACACTGAAGCTTTCTTT.

Of note for this clone: Compared with germline, one end of the junction differs, possibly owing to a read error. The chain combines TRBV7-7 with TRBJ2-7; D ambiguous. Per germline, CDR1 SSHAT and CDR2 FNYEAQ (reference sequence). CDR3 length equals 18 residues. The CDR3 region is CASSPRRLTTVRVYEQYF. CDR3 bases: TGTGCTAGCAGCCCTAGGCGGTTAACGACTGTTCGGGTCTACGAGCAGTACTTC. Using reference TRBV7-7 and TRBJ2-7 for the parts outside the CDR3, the full variable domain is GAGVSQSPRYKVTKRGQDVTLRCDPISSHATLYWYQQALGQGPEFLTYFNYEAQPDKSGLPSDRFSAERPEGSISTLTIQRTEQRDSAMYRCASSPRRLTTVRVYEQYFGPGTRLTVT.

This chain uses TRBV7-8 with TRBJ2-7; no clear D gene. Germline V CDR1 and CDR2: SGHVS, FQNEAQ. V was trimmed by 1 base and J by 3 bases, leaving 4 bases between them. The CDR3 covers 12 residues. The CDR3, as DNA: TGTGCCAGCAGCTTAGTGAGCTACGAGCAGTACTTC. Translated: CASSLVSYEQYF.

This clone was counted a few times. The J gene is TRBJ2-3, the V gene TRBV5-1; D remains ambiguous. Deletions cut 0 bases from V and 0 bases from J, with 17 bases between. The germline V gene encodes CDR1 SGHRS and CDR2 YFSETQ. This CDR3 is built from 18 residues. DNA of the CDR3: TGCGCCAGCAGCTTGGAGCCCTCTAAGCGATCTAGCACAGATACGCAGTATTTT. Its protein product is CASSLEPSKRSSTDTQYF. The full variable domain, completed using reference TRBV5-1 and TRBJ2-3, is KAGVTQTPRYLIKTRGQQVTLSCSPISGHRSVSWYQQTPGQGLQFLFEYFSETQRNKGNFPGRFSGRQFSNSRSEMNVSTLELGDSALYLCASSLEPSKRSSTDTQYFGPGTRLTVL.

In this sample, this clone turned up once. This chain's CDR3 is CASSLHQGGGTEAFF. The CDR3 nucleotides are TGCGCCAGCAGCTTGCATCAGGGAGGGGGAACTGAAGCTTTCTTT. This chain joins TRBV5-1 and TRBJ1-1, with TRBD1 as a possible D gene (6 bases). Germline lookup yields CDR1 SGHRS and CDR2 YFSETQ. V dropped 1 base and J dropped 5 bases, with 15 bases sitting between them. The CDR3 has 15 residues.